The present entry profiles one T cell receptor beta chain with its context. Its antigen is still unknown. It has no much larger one-base neighbor in the sample; base qualities were not kept. The immunoSEQ Assay, which relies on bias-controlled multiplex PCR amplification of genomic DNA, was used to profile TCRbeta CDR3 regions. In the source study's methods: To quantify the absolute abundance of each unique TCRbeta CDR3 region, the sequences were collapsed and filtered. Differential abundance was tested with two models: a binomial (Fisher-equivalent) model and a beta-binomial model that adds time-dependent variance fitted from healthy donors. Clones with fewer than 5 combined templates were removed, and differential abundance was called for clones with a Benjamini-Hochberg FDR below 0.01. Using the form v = (b*log(k)+a)^2, the beta-binomial variance was modeled as a function of the total template count across the two samples. In its TCRdb copy, this immuneACCESS table keeps in-frame sequences only and misses some clones. Where compared with another copy, unresolved V genes explain less than half of these, and the others have no known cause. V, J and clone size are taken as reported in that table, and D and trimming were inferred from the DNA itself. This sample has 85,000 to 90,000 clones in its table, and roughly 86% of those were observed once. The leading ten clones occupy roughly 5.5% of the sample.

The data stem from a study of identifying expanded T cells in peripheral blood (dated by TCRdb to the late 2010s). Concerning the study at large: Four technical replicates, made by sequencing separate aliquots from the same pool of genomic DNA, were compared pairwise.

General study outcomes and caveats: The beta-binomial model significantly reduced the number of clones called differentially abundant and the false-positive rate across all healthy-donor time intervals. The binomial model flagged about 1.3 differentially abundant clones between technical replicates, compared with 15 to 17 over around 2 weeks and approximately 19 over roughly 4 weeks. It was expected by the authors that biological variance in healthy repertoires might increase further over much longer intervals, such as months to years. For all healthy donors, the variance in clone template counts between roughly 2-week samples rose significantly as total template count increased.

The CDR3 runs 15 residues from the cysteine to the phenylalanine. Solely the CDR3 DNA is kept, with 45 bases framed from the first base. The germline V gene supplies CDR1 SGDLS and CDR2 YYNGEE. Deletion took 3 bases off V and 1 base off J, with a span of 13 bases between the germline ends. No immune events, such as infections, were documented for the healthy donors during the collection period. Time-dependent variance in a beta-binomial model of T-cell clone differential abundance was calibrated using healthy-donor blood repertoires as a training cohort. The training cohort included 10 healthy donors, of whom 3 were female and 7 were male. The donors were between roughly 25 and 64 years old, with an average age of 43 years. Whole blood from each healthy donor was obtained from a commercial supplier and was collected at three time points 2 to 3 weeks apart. For immunosequencing, genomic DNA was extracted from whole blood that had not been sorted.

The V and J segments used are TRBV9 and TRBJ1-1; no confident D gene assignment can be made. The clonotype originates from a person aged 18-70 years in good health. The material sequenced was blood. The CDR3 is CASSAPGFENTEAFF. The nucleotides are TGTGCCAGCAGCGCGCCGGGGTTTGAGAACACTGAAGCTTTCTTT. With the portions outside the CDR3 filled from the reference TRBV9 and TRBJ1-1 genes, the complete variable region becomes DSGVTQTPKHLITATGQRVTLRCSPRSGDLSVYWYQQSLDQGLQFLIQYYNGEERAKGNILERFSAQQFPDLHSELNLSSLELGDSALYFCASSAPGFENTEAFFGQGTRLTVV.